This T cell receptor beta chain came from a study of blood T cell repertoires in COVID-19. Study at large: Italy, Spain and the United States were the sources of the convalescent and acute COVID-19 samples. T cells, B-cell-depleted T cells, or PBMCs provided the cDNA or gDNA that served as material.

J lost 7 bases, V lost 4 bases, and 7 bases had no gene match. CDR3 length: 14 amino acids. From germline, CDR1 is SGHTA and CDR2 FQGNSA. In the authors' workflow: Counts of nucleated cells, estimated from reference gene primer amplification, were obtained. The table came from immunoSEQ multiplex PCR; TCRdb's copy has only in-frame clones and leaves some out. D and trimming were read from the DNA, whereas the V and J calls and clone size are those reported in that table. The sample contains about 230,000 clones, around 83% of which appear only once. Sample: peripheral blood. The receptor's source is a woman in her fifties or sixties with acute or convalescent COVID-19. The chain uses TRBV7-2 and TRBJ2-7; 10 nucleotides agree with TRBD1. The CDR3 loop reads CASSSRQGAGEQYF. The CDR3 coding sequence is TGTGCCAGCAGCTCCCGACAGGGGGCGGGGGAGCAGTACTTC.